A single sample is the source of the 21 T cell receptor beta chains below, sequenced in a study of T cells in Graves' hyperthyroidism and ophthalmopathy (dated by TCRdb to between 2018 and 2021). Libraries were built with multiplex PCR. TCRdb records Illumina HiSeq 2000 as the sequencer. Amplification of TCR beta CDR3 regions was carried out from RNA transcripts. A first-round RT-PCR of the TCR CDR3 used the HTBI primer set with the Qiagen OneStep RT-PCR kit. TCRdb reprocessed the public reads (quality trimming at Q25 with fastp, clone calling with MiXCR) and kept in-frame beta chains. Rows matching on CDR3 protein sequence are summarized as one entry with the most common DNA and genes. Present in this sample are 300,000 to 500,000 distinct CDR3 sequences, under 15% of which were seen just once. Approximately 32% of the sample belongs to the ten largest clones. Sequencing was performed on blood. These TCRs come from a woman in her 30s with Graves' hyperthyroidism.

This clonotype was observed a handful of times. The rearrangement links TRBV5-1 to TRBJ2-1; D unresolved. V lost 0 bases and J 0 bases, leaving 10 bases between the germline ends. The CDR3 contains 16 residues. Germline V CDR1 and CDR2: SGHRS, YFSETQ. The CDR3 DNA reads as TGCGCCAGCAGCTTGGTCGCTCAGTCCTCCTACAATGAGCAGTTCTTC. Its translation: CASSLVAQSSYNEQFF.

This clonotype was observed at least ten times. V and J are TRBV12-3 or TRBV12-4 and TRBJ2-7; 7 nucleotides line up with TRBD1. CDR3 length: 16 amino acids. With V trimmed by 1 base and J by 2 bases, 8 bases remained unmatched. The DNA of the CDR3 is TGTGCCAGCAGTTTAGAGGGACAGCTCGGAACCTACGAGCAGTACTTC. It specifies CASSLEGQLGTYEQYF.

This clonotype was seen repeatedly, ten times or more. The chain has TRBV18 and TRBJ2-5; no clear D gene. Germline CDR1 KGHSH, CDR2 LQKENI. Deletions cut 2 bases from V and 2 bases from J, with 6 bases between. The CDR3 is 13 amino acids. The CDR3 DNA follows: TGTGCCAGCTCACCAACTCAACAAGAGACCCAGTACTTC. The encoded protein is CASSPTQQETQYF.

This chain joins TRBV20-1 and TRBJ2-3, with TRBD1 matching 10 bases. There are 13 residues in the CDR3. The germline V gene encodes CDR1 DFQATT and CDR2 SNEGSKA (reference sequence). The V segment lost 5 bases and the J segment 5 bases; nucleotides outside the gene matches: 4. CDR3 coding DNA: TGCAGTGCTCCGGGACAGGGGAGAGATACGCAGTATTTT. Protein product: CSAPGQGRDTQYF.

V usage is TRBV28 and J usage is TRBJ1-2, with 7 bases lining up with TRBD1. In germline, CDR1 is MDHEN, CDR2 SYDVKM. Trimming removed 7 bases from V and 5 bases from J; junction bases left unmatched: 10. This CDR3 comprises 14 residues. Written as DNA, the CDR3 is TGTGCCAGCATCGAGACAGGGAGGGAATATGGCTACACCTTC. This encodes CASIETGREYGYTF.

This clonotype was seen only a few times. The chain recombines TRBV7-9 with TRBJ2-5; the D is unclear. Germline CDR1 and CDR2: SEHNR and FQNEAQ (reference sequence). Trimming took 1 base from V and 2 from J, leaving 11 bases between them. The CDR3 extends over 15 amino acids. CDR3 in amino acids: CASSLVVRRQETQYF. The CDR3 nucleotides read TGTGCCAGCAGCTTAGTTGTCAGGAGACAAGAGACCCAGTACTTC.

This clonotype was counted a few times. The chain is built from TRBV19 and TRBJ2-5; perhaps D is TRBD1 or TRBD2 (5 bases each). Germline loops: CDR1 LNHDA, CDR2 SQIVND (reference sequence). V gave up 5 bases and J gave up 5 bases, with 15 bases separating them. This CDR3 has 14 residues. The CDR3 region has the DNA TGTGCCAGTAGTCAAACTTGGGACGAGGAGACCCAGTACTTC. This codes for CASSQTWDEETQYF.

In its sample, this clonotype was seen many times. V and J are TRBV11-2 and TRBJ2-1, with D possibly matching TRBD2 (6 bases). The V end was cut by 0 bases, the J end by 3 bases, with 9 bases between. Germline assignment: CDR1 SGHAT and CDR2 FQNNGV. This CDR3 has 15 amino acids. This chain's CDR3 is CASSLDSGDYNEQFF. The DNA of the CDR3 is TGTGCCAGCAGCTTAGATAGCGGCGACTACAATGAGCAGTTCTTC.

The chain uses TRBV13 and TRBJ1-2; D not certain. Germline CDR1 reads PRHDT; CDR2 reads FYEKMQ (reference sequence). The CDR3 spans 13 residues. Trimming stripped 5 bases from V and 8 bases from J, with 15 bases between. The CDR3 coding sequence is TGTGCCAGCAGCCGCCCGGACCCGCGGGGCTACACCTTC. It translates to CASSRPDPRGYTF.

A few counts support this clonotype. The J gene is TRBJ2-2, the V gene TRBV14; 7 bases fit TRBD1. The CDR3 runs 16 residues. Germline CDR1 reads SGHDN; CDR2 reads FVKESK. J lost 4 bases, V lost 3 bases, and 8 bases had no gene match. As DNA, the CDR3 is TGTGCCAGCAGCCAGATAAGACAGGGCGGCACCGGGGAGCTGTTTTTT. Translated: CASSQIRQGGTGELFF.

The genes are TRBV4-2 and TRBJ2-1, with TRBD2 as a possible D gene (6 bases). V gave up 2 bases and J gave up 0 bases, with 11 bases separating them. Germline CDR1 is LGHNA and CDR2 is YNFKEQ. The CDR3 covers 16 residues. The CDR3 DNA follows: TGTGCCAGCAGCCAATTTAGCGGCAGCTCCTACAATGAGCAGTTCTTC. It yields the protein CASSQFSGSSYNEQFF.

This chain joins TRBV25-1 and TRBJ2-3, with D maybe TRBD1 (6 bases). V lost 4 bases to trimming and J lost 4 bases, with 18 bases between them. This CDR3 spans 16 amino acids. CDR1 is MGHDK and CDR2 is SYGVNS in the germline V gene. In DNA form, the CDR3 reads TGTGCCAGCAGTGGGTTGGCAGGGGTCGGCGCAGATACGCAGTATTTT. Its protein product is CASSGLAGVGADTQYF.

The rearrangement links TRBV5-4 to TRBJ1-4; the D gene is possibly TRBD1 (5 bases). The V and J ends lost 2 bases and 8 bases respectively, with 10 bases between them. The CDR3 extends over 13 amino acids. The germline V gene encodes CDR1 SGHNT and CDR2 YYREEE (reference sequence). The CDR3 DNA follows: TGTGCCAGCAGCTTCGGGCAGGGAGAAAAACTGTTTTTT. Translating gives CASSFGQGEKLFF. The full variable domain, its missing parts supplied by reference TRBV5-4 and TRBJ1-4, is ETGVTQSPTHLIKTRGQQVTLRCSSQSGHNTVSWYQQALGQGPQFIFQYYREEENGRGNFPPRFSGLQFPNYSSELNVNALELDDSALYLCASSFGQGEKLFFGSGTQLSVL.

In the case of this clonotype: A much larger clone is a single base away; this may be a read error. This chain links TRBV5-1 with TRBJ2-3, with D hard to call. The germline V gene encodes CDR1 SGHRS and CDR2 YFSETQ. CDR3 length equals 14 residues. Deletions cut 0 bases from V and 2 bases from J, with 7 bases between. This CDR3 is CASSLEADTDTQYF. DNA of the CDR3: TGCGCCAGCAGCTTGGAGGCAGACACAGATACGCAGTATTTT.

The chain carries TRBV24-1 and TRBJ2-3; D ambiguous. Trimming cost V 3 bases and J 3 bases, with 9 bases left between them. Germline CDR1 and CDR2: KGHDR and SFDVKD. The CDR3 is 14 amino acids. The CDR3 DNA is TGTGCCACCAGTGATGACCTAGGAACAGATACGCAGTATTTT. Amino acids: CATSDDLGTDTQYF.

About this clonotype: This may be a read error: a much more frequent sequence differs by one nucleotide. The gene calls are TRBV3-1 and TRBJ2-7; TRBD2 matches at 11 bases. J gave up 7 bases and V 0 bases, and 8 bases lay outside the gene matches. Germline V gene sequence: CDR1 LGHDT, CDR2 YNNKEL (reference sequence). This CDR3 is built from 16 residues. CDR3 loop: CASSQELAGVDNEQYF. CDR3 DNA: TGTGCCAGCAGCCAAGAACTAGCGGGAGTGGACAATGAGCAGTACTTC.

There are many counts of this clonotype. V gene TRBV20-1 combines with J gene TRBJ2-1; 9 bases are shared with TRBD1. The CDR3 is made up of 18 amino acids. Germline V gives CDR1 DFQATT, CDR2 SNEGSKA (reference sequence). The J segment lost 0 bases and the V segment lost 3 bases, leaving 12 bases of the junction unmatched. The DNA for the CDR3 is TGCAGTGCTAGGAGTACAGGGGGCGGGACCCTCTCCTACAATGAGCAGTTCTTC. This codes for CSARSTGGGTLSYNEQFF.

Many counts were recorded for this clonotype. The chain links TRBV5-1 to TRBJ1-2; 9 nucleotides agree with TRBD1. Germline assignment: CDR1 SGHRS and CDR2 YFSETQ. CDR3 length: 13 amino acids. Trimming at V came to 4 bases and at J to 4 bases, leaving 2 bases not matched to a gene. CDR3 residues: CASSPGQGYGYTF. As DNA, the CDR3 is TGCGCCAGCAGCCCGGGACAGGGCTATGGCTACACCTTC. The full variable domain, its missing parts supplied by reference TRBV5-1 and TRBJ1-2, is KAGVTQTPRYLIKTRGQQVTLSCSPISGHRSVSWYQQTPGQGLQFLFEYFSETQRNKGNFPGRFSGRQFSNSRSEMNVSTLELGDSALYLCASSPGQGYGYTFGSGTRLTVV.

This chain connects TRBV20-1 to TRBJ2-7; a possible D gene is TRBD1 (7 bases). The CDR3 covers 14 residues. Per germline, CDR1 DFQATT and CDR2 SNEGSKA (reference sequence). With 5 bases removed from V and 3 bases from J, the gap between germline ends came to 17 bases. CDR3 amino acids: CSAAARGVFYEQYF. The CDR3 region has the DNA TGCAGTGCTGCGGCCAGGGGGGTTTTCTACGAGCAGTACTTC.

The sample holds many counts of this clonotype. V usage is TRBV7-8 and J usage is TRBJ2-2; D perhaps matches TRBD2 (6 bases). The CDR3 extends over 14 amino acids. With 6 bases removed from V and 1 base from J, the gap between germline ends came to 9 bases. CDR1 and CDR2 (germline): SGHVS, FQNEAQ. CDR3 loop: CASRGLLNTGELFF. CDR3 sequence (DNA): TGTGCCAGCAGGGGACTGCTGAACACCGGGGAGCTGTTTTTT. Based on the CDR3 plus reference TRBV7-8 and TRBJ2-2, the full variable domain is GAGVSQSPRYKVAKRGQDVALRCDPISGHVSLFWYQQALGQGPEFLTYFQNEAQLDKSGLPSDRFFAERPEGSVSTLKIQRTQQEDSAVYLCASRGLLNTGELFFGEGSRLTVL.

At least ten counts were recorded for this clonotype. This chain joins TRBV10-3 and TRBJ2-3; TRBD2 matches 8 bases. Germline values: CDR1 ENHRY, CDR2 SYGVKD. This CDR3 comprises 15 residues. Trimming cost V 3 bases and J 3 bases; bases outside gene matches: 5. The DNA of the CDR3 is TGTGCCATCAGTGACCCCCGGGAGGGTACAGATACGCAGTATTTT. It codes for CAISDPREGTDTQYF.